The rows below give T cell receptor beta chains drawn from one sample of a study of cytomegalovirus exposure and HLA in healthy donors. The data were produced by immunoSEQ multiplex PCR, yet TCRdb's version contains in-frame clones alone and is incomplete. Recorded for this sample: more than 130,000 clones. Sequencing used PBMCs. Receptors were obtained from a man aged 40-50 years in good health and CMV-seronegative. CDR3s include the opening cysteine and the closing phenylalanine or tryptophan. Fields, in order: CDR3 length, V gene, J gene, D gene, CDR3 DNA, CDR3 protein. A D gene is named only where the DNA matches it firmly.

11	TRBV29-1	TRBJ1-2	-	TGCAGCGTTGATAGGTCGAGGGGCTACACCTTC	CSVDRSRGYTF
14	TRBV19	TRBJ1-5	TRBD1	TGTGCCAGTAGTTCACGACAGGGCGAGACGCCCCAGCATTTT	CASSSRQGETPQHF
15	TRBV9	TRBJ2-7	TRBD1	TGTGCCAGCAGCCAGGGGGGACAGGGGGCGAGCGAGCAGTACTTC	CASSQGGQGASEQYF
15	TRBV28	TRBJ1-2	TRBD1	TGTGCCAGCAGTTCCCCTCCGGGACAGGGCTATGGCTACACCTTC	CASSSPPGQGYGYTF
13	TRBV19	TRBJ1-1	-	TGTGCCAGTAGCCGAACAGGGAACACTGAAGCTTTCTTT	CASSRTGNTEAFF
14	TRBV6-1	TRBJ2-5	-	TGTGCCAGCAGTGCAACAGTGGGTGCAAAGACCCAGTACTTC	CASSATVGAKTQYF
12	TRBV7-3	TRBJ2-1	-	TGTGCCAGCAGCTCATCTAGCAATGAGCAGTTCTTC	CASSSSSNEQFF
16	TRBV5-8	TRBJ2-1	TRBD2	TGTGCCAGCAGCTTGTTAGCGGGGAGCTCCTACAATGAGCAGTTCTTC	CASSLLAGSSYNEQFF
15	TRBV6-5	TRBJ2-7	-	TGTGCCAGCAGTTACAAAGGCCTAGCCGGGTACGAGCAGTACTTC	CASSYKGLAGYEQYF
14	TRBV5-4	TRBJ1-1	-	TGTGCCAGCAGCTTGGTCCAGGGCCACACTGAAGCTTTCTTT	CASSLVQGHTEAFF
16	TRBV9	TRBJ2-7	-	TGTGCCAGCAGCGTTGGGGGCGACACTACAAACTACGAGCAGTACTTC	CASSVGGDTTNYEQYF
16	TRBV5-1	TRBJ1-4	-	TGCGCCAGCGGGCCGACGAACGTATTAACTAATGAAAAACTGTTTTTT	CASGPTNVLTNEKLFF
16	TRBV6-6	TRBJ2-2	TRBD1	TGTGCCAGCAGTTACCCTCCGGACAGGGAAGCCGGGGAGCTGTTTTTT	CASSYPPDREAGELFF
15	TRBV6-5	TRBJ1-1	-	TGTGCCAGCAGTAGTCCGCGGTACTTGAACACTGAAGCTTTCTTT	CASSSPRYLNTEAFF
17	TRBV7-9	TRBJ1-4	TRBD1	TGTGCCAGCAGCCCCCCTCTGCGGGACAGGGAAGGCGAAAAACTGTTTTTT	CASSPPLRDREGEKLFF
14	TRBV5-6	TRBJ2-1	-	TGTGCCAGCAGATGGGGGGTCGGGGAGAATGAGCAGTTCTTC	CASRWGVGENEQFF
15	TRBV9	TRBJ1-3	TRBD1	TGTGCCAGCAGTGATGACAGGGGAGGCGGAAACACCATATATTTT	CASSDDRGGGNTIYF
16	TRBV30	TRBJ2-7	-	TGTGCCTGGAGTGTTCGTGGGGCCCAGGGAGGGGGGGAGCAGTACTTC	CAWSVRGAQGGGEQYF
16	TRBV6-1	TRBJ1-1	TRBD1	TGTGCCAGCAGTGAACCCGGACAGGTCGTAAACACTGAAGCTTTCTTT	CASSEPGQVVNTEAFF
13	TRBV5-1	TRBJ2-7	-	TGCGCCAGCAGCACAGGGATCCTGTACGAGCAGTACTTC	CASSTGILYEQYF
13	TRBV28	TRBJ2-7	TRBD1	TGTGCCAGCAGTTTTGGCAGGGGGTACGAGCAGTACTTC	CASSFGRGYEQYF
13	TRBV6-1	TRBJ1-2	-	TGTGCCAGCAGTGAAGCGACAGGCTATGGCTACACCTTC	CASSEATGYGYTF
14	TRBV2	TRBJ1-2	TRBD1	TGTGCCAGCAGCCCCGGACAGGGAACGGGCGGCTACACCTTC	CASSPGQGTGGYTF
14	TRBV7-2	TRBJ2-7	TRBD1	TGTGCCAGCAGCTTAGTTGGGACAGGGGACGAGCAGTACTTC	CASSLVGTGDEQYF
14	TRBV11-2	TRBJ2-7	-	TGTGCCAGCAGCTTTGGAAGGGGAAACTACGAGCAGTACTTC	CASSFGRGNYEQYF
15	TRBV7-8	TRBJ1-5	-	TGTGCCAGCAGCTTAGCGGTGGGGGGGGAACAGCCCCAGCATTTT	CASSLAVGGEQPQHF
13	TRBV19	TRBJ2-1	TRBD2	TGTGCCAGTAGTGCGGGGGGGTACAATGAGCAGTTCTTC	CASSAGGYNEQFF
14	TRBV9	TRBJ1-4	-	TGTGCCAGCAGCGTAGAACAGGGTGAGGAAAAACTGTTTTTT	CASSVEQGEEKLFF
15	TRBV19	TRBJ1-5	-	TGTGCCAGTAGTATAACAGGTGGGTCTTATCAGCCCCAGCATTTT	CASSITGGSYQPQHF
14	TRBV28	TRBJ1-4	-	TGTGCCAGCAGTTTTGGAGGAGGGACCTATATACTGTTTTTT	CASSFGGGTYILFF
17	TRBV18	TRBJ1-6	TRBD1	TGTGCCAGCTCCCCTACAGGGGGGGGTACCTATAATTCACCCCTCCACTTT	CASSPTGGGTYNSPLHF
14	TRBV6-5	TRBJ1-4	TRBD1	TGTGCCAGCAGGGCCGGGACAGGGGCAGGTAAACTGTTTTTT	CASRAGTGAGKLFF
16	TRBV2	TRBJ1-5	TRBD1	TGTGCCAGCTCCGGGACAGGGGGTGTGAGCAATCAGCCCCAGCATTTT	CASSGTGGVSNQPQHF
15	TRBV7-2	TRBJ1-5	TRBD1	TGTGCCAGCAGCCCAGGACAGGGAAGCAATCAGCCCCAGCATTTT	CASSPGQGSNQPQHF
14	TRBV5-4	TRBJ1-4	-	TGTGCCAGCAGCTTGTCTGCAACTAATGAAAAACTGTTTTTT	CASSLSATNEKLFF